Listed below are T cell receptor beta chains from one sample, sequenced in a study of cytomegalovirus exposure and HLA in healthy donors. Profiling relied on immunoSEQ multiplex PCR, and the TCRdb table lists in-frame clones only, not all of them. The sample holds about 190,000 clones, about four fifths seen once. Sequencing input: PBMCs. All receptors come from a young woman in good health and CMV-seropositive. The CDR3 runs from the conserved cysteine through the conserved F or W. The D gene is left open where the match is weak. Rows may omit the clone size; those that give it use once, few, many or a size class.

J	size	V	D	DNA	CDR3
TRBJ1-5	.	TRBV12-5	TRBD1	TGTGCTAGTGCCTTGGGGCAGGGGGACCAGCCCCAGCATTTT	CASALGQGDQPQHF
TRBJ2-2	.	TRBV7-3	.	TGTGCCAGCGGCAAGAACGCGAACACCGGGGAGCTGTTTTTT	CASGKNANTGELFF
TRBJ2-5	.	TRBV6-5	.	TGTGCCAGCAGTTTACTAGGGAGGAAAGACGGGGAGACCCAGTACTTC	CASSLLGRKDGETQYF
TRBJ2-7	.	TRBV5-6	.	TGTGCCAGCACCTTGGGCGGAGGCCCCTACGAGCAGTACTTC	CASTLGGGPYEQYF
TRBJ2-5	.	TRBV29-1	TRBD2	TGCAGCGCTAACCGGGACTACTTGGGGACCCAGTACTTC	CSANRDYLGTQYF
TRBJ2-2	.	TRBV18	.	TGTGCCAGCTCACCTGTCCATCCCCCCGGGGAGCTGTTTTTT	CASSPVHPPGELFF
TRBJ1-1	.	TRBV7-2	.	TGTGCCAGCAGTCTCTGGGAGGGGCTCATGAACACTGAAGCTTTCTTT	CASSLWEGLMNTEAFF
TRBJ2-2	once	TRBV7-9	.	TGTGCCAGCAGCTCCCCCGGGACATTTGGGAAAATGGTGACCGGGGAGCTGTTTTTT	CASSSPGTFGKMVTGELFF
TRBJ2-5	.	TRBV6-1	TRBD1	TGTGCCAGCATTGAAGGACAGGGGGCTTTGGAGACCCAGTACTTC	CASIEGQGALETQYF
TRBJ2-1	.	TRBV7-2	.	TGTGCCAGCGGCCGGAGGGAAAAAGAGCAGTTCTTC	CASGRREKEQFF
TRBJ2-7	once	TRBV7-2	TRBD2	TGTGCCAGCAGCTCGTCAGCGGGGGGCTGGTCCGAGCAGTACTTC	CASSSSAGGWSEQYF
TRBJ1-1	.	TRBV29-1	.	TGCAGCGCTGAGACAGGCATCAGCACTGAAGCTTTCTTT	CSAETGISTEAFF
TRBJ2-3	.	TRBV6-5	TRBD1	TGTGCCACCCGGGACAGGAGCACAGATACGCAGTATTTT	CATRDRSTDTQYF
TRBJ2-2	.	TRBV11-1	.	TGTGCCAGCAGCTCAGATTACACCGGGGAGCTGTTTTTT	CASSSDYTGELFF
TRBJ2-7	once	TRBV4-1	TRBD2	TGCGCCAGCAGCCAAGAACGAGGAGGACTAGCGGGGTTCGAGCAGTACTTC	CASSQERGGLAGFEQYF
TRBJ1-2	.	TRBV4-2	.	TGTGCCAGCAGCCAAGATCTGTTGGGTTCAGGGTACGGCTATGGCTACACCTTC	CASSQDLLGSGYGYGYTF
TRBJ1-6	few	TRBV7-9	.	TGTGCCAGCAGCCCCCAAACAGGGCAGGGAAATTCACCCCTCCACTTT	CASSPQTGQGNSPLHF
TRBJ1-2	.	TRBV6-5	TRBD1	TGTGCCAGCAGTTACGGAACAGGGGTTAGGGATGGCTACACCTTC	CASSYGTGVRDGYTF
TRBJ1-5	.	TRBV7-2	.	TGTGCCAGCAGCTCAAGGGGGGGAAATCAGCCCCAGCATTTT	CASSSRGGNQPQHF
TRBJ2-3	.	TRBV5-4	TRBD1	TGTGCCAGCAGTAAACCGGGACAGAGCACAGATACGCAGTATTTT	CASSKPGQSTDTQYF
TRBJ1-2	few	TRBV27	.	TGTGCCAGCGGACCTCGGCGGGGGCGGGTCTATGGCTACACCTTC	CASGPRRGRVYGYTF
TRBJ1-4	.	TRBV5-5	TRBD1	TGTGCCAGCAGCCTACAGGGGAATAATGAAAAACTGTTTTTT	CASSLQGNNEKLFF
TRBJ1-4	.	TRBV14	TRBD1	TGTGCCAGCAGCCGGGACAGGGGGCGCGGAAAACTGTTTTTT	CASSRDRGRGKLFF
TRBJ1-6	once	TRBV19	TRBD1	TGTGCCAGTAGTATTAGGACAGGAGCCGACGATTCACCCCTCCACTTT	CASSIRTGADDSPLHF
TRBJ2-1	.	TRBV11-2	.	TGTGCCAGCAGCCGTACCAGTGAGCAGTTCTTC	CASSRTSEQFF
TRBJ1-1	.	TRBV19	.	TGTGCCAGTAGTATCGATAATGTTAGGGGCACTGAAGCTTTCTTT	CASSIDNVRGTEAFF
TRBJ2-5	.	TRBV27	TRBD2	TGTGCCAGCAGTGGACTAGCGGGGAGTCAAGAGACCCAGTACTTC	CASSGLAGSQETQYF
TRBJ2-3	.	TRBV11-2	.	TGTGCCAGCAGCTTTGGTAGCTGGACAGATACGCAGTATTTT	CASSFGSWTDTQYF
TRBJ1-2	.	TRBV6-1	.	TGTGCCAGCAGTCCCCGCGCGGGTAACTATGGCTACACCTTC	CASSPRAGNYGYTF
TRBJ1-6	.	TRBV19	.	TGTGCCAGTAGTATCTCTCGGAGCCGGACAGCTTTTAATTCACCCCTCCACTTT	CASSISRSRTAFNSPLHF
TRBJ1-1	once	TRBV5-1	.	TGCGCCAGCAGCTTACAGACAACAGGCCTGAACACTGAAGCTTTCTTT	CASSLQTTGLNTEAFF
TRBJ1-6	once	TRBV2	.	TGTGCCAGCAGTGGTCTTGCAGGGGTTGGCGATTCACCCCTCCACTTT	CASSGLAGVGDSPLHF
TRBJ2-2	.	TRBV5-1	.	TGCGCCAGCAGCTTGGTTCAGGGTCTTAACACCGGGGAGCTGTTTTTT	CASSLVQGLNTGELFF
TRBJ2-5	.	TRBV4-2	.	TGTGCCAGCAGCCATAGTTTCCAACGGGGTGGAGGGGAGACCCAGTACTTC	CASSHSFQRGGGETQYF
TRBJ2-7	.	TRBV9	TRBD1	TGTGCCAGCAGCCCCCATTCGGGGGGACAGGGACTCTACGAGCAGTACTTC	CASSPHSGGQGLYEQYF
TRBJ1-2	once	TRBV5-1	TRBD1	TGCGCCAGCAGCCTGGACAGGTTTGGCTACACCTTC	CASSLDRFGYTF
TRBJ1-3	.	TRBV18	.	TGTGCCAGCTCACCCGCCGGTCCGAACTCTGGAAACACCATATATTTT	CASSPAGPNSGNTIYF
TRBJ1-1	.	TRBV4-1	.	TGCGCCAGCAGCCAAGATGGCGGTTCTGAAGCTTTCTTT	CASSQDGGSEAFF